The TCR beta chain under discussion was sequenced for a study of cytomegalovirus exposure and HLA in healthy donors. The CDR3 contains 15 residues. V gave up 3 bases and J gave up 5 bases; unmatched junction bases: 7. CDR1 is KGHSH and CDR2 is LQKENI in the germline V gene. The PCR had 60 Vbeta and 13 Jbeta primers. TCRdb's copy holds only in-frame clones and misses some; the assay was immunoSEQ multiplex PCR. The sample carries roughly 200,000 clones, around 80% recorded once. Material for sequencing was PBMCs. This sequence was found in a woman younger than 45 in good health and CMV-seropositive. This sequence joins TRBV18 and TRBJ2-3; 8 bases map to TRBD2. Written as DNA, the CDR3 is TGTGCCAGCTCACCGAGTAGCGGGATTGGAGATACGCAGTATTTT. This codes for CASSPSSGIGDTQYF.